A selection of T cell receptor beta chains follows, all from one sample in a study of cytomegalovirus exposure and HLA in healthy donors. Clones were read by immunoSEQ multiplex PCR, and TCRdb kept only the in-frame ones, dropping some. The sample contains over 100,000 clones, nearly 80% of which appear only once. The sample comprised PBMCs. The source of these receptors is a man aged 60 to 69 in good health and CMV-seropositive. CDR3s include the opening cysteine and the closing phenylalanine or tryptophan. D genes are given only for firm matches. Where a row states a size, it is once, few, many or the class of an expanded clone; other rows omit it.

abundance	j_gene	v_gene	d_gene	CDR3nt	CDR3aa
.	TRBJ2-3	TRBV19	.	TGTGCCATTGGGGGGGGGCAGGGAGGGGATACGCAGTATTTT	CAIGGGQGGDTQYF
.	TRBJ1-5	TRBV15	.	TGTGCCACTACGGACACAGGTAATCAGCCCCAGCATTTT	CATTDTGNQPQHF
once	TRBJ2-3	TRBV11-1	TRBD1	TGTGCCAGCAGCTTAAACAGGGGGCTGGCAGATACGCAGTATTTT	CASSLNRGLADTQYF
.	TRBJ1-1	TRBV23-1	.	TGCGCCAGCAGTCAATCGGAGGGGTTCTTGCAAGCTTTCTTT	CASSQSEGFLQAFF
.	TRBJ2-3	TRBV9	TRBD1	TGTGCCAGCAGCGTAGTTGGCAGGGGGATCACAGATACGCAGTATTTT	CASSVVGRGITDTQYF
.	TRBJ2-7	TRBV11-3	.	TGTGCCAGCAGCTTAGGAGGTCAACGGGAGCAGTACTTC	CASSLGGQREQYF
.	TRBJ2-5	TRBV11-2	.	TGTGCCAGCAGCGGGGCGGACCGAGCCGCCCAGTACTTC	CASSGADRAAQYF
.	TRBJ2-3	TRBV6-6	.	TGTGCCAGCAGCCCCCCGACAGATACGCAGTATTTT	CASSPPTDTQYF
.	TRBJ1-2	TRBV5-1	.	TGCGCCAGCAGCTTGGGGCAGGGGAACACCTTC	CASSLGQGNTF
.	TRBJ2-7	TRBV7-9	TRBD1	TGTTCCAGCAGCAGGGACAGGGACGAGCAGTACTTC	CSSSRDRDEQYF
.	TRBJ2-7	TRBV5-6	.	TGTGCCAGCAGCTTTTTGTCAGGGGAATACGAGCAGTACTTC	CASSFLSGEYEQYF
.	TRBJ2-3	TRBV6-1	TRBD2	TGTGCCAGCAGTGAAGTACAACTAGCGGGGGGTTTAACAGATACGCAGTATTTT	CASSEVQLAGGLTDTQYF
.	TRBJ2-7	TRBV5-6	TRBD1	TGTGCCAGCAGCCCAAGCGGGACAGGGCTGAGCTCCTACGAGCAGTACTTC	CASSPSGTGLSSYEQYF
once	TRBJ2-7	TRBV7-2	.	TGTGCCAGCAGCTTAGTCAGTCAGGGACTCTCCTACGAGCAGTACTTC	CASSLVSQGLSYEQYF
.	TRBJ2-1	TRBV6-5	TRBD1	TGTGCCAGCAGCACGGGACAGGCCTCCTACAATGAGCAGTTCTTC	CASSTGQASYNEQFF
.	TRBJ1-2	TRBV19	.	TGTGCCAGTAGTGAGGTTAACTATGGCTACACCTTC	CASSEVNYGYTF
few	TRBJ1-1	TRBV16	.	TGTGCCAGCAGCCAATCAAAGGGGTCCACTGAAGCTTTCTTT	CASSQSKGSTEAFF
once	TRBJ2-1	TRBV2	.	TGTGCCAGCAGTGTCTCCGGGTCACCCAGCTCCTACAATGAGCAGTTCTTC	CASSVSGSPSSYNEQFF
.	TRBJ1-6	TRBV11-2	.	TGTGCCAGCAGCTTCCCACAGGGCCGGTATTCACCCCTCCACTTT	CASSFPQGRYSPLHF
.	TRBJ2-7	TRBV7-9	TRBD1	TGTGCCAGCAGCCCGACAGGGGACTACGAGCAGTACTTC	CASSPTGDYEQYF
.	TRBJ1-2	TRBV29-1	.	TGCAGCGTAAAAACACAAAACTATGGCTACACCTTC	CSVKTQNYGYTF
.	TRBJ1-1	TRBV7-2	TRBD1	TGTGCCAGCTCGACTACAGGGGCTGGAACTTTCTTT	CASSTTGAGTFF
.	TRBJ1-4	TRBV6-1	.	TGTGCCAGCAGTGACACACCAGCAACTAATGAAAAACTGTTTTTT	CASSDTPATNEKLFF
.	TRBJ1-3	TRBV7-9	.	TGTGCCAGCAGCACACAGGGTCACCCTCCTATTCCGTACACCATATATTTT	CASSTQGHPPIPYTIYF
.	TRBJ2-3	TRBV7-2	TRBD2	TGTGCCAGCAGCTTGGGACTAAATTTCGATACGCAGTATTTT	CASSLGLNFDTQYF
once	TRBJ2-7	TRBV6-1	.	TGTGCCAGCAGTTTCCAGGGTAACGAGCAGTACTTC	CASSFQGNEQYF
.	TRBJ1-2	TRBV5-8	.	TGTGCCAGCAGCTTGCAGGGTTATGGCTACACCTTC	CASSLQGYGYTF
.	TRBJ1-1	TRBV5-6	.	TGTGCCAGCAGCCAGCAGAGGCTACGGGTTGAAGCTTTCTTT	CASSQQRLRVEAFF
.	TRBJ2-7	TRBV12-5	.	TGTGCTAGTGGTTTGGTACGGGGATACGAGCAGTACTTC	CASGLVRGYEQYF
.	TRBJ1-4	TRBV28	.	TGTGCCAGCAGTTCTCCCGGGACACCTAATGAAAAACTGTTTTTT	CASSSPGTPNEKLFF
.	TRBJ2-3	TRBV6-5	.	TGTGCCAGCAATAAACAGGGAGTGGATACGCAGTATTTT	CASNKQGVDTQYF
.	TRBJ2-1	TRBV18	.	TGTGCCAGCTCGCCCTACCGGGACAACGATGAGCAGTTCTTC	CASSPYRDNDEQFF
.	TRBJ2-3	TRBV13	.	TGTGCCACAGGGATTCTAGGGGGGGGTGGGGATACGCAGTATTTT	CATGILGGGGDTQYF
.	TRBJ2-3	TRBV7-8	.	TGTGCCAGCAGCTTAGAGAGGGGGAGCACAGATACGCAGTATTTT	CASSLERGSTDTQYF
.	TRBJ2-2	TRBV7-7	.	TGTGCCAGCAGCCCCTCTAGCTCCCCCGGGGAGCTGTTTTTT	CASSPSSSPGELFF
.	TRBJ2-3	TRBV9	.	TGTGCCAGCAGCCTCCGGGTAGCATCAGATACGCAGTATTTT	CASSLRVASDTQYF
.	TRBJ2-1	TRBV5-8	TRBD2	TGTGCCAGCAGCTTACACCGACTAGCGGGGGGCCAGACCTCCTACAATGAGCAGTTCTTC	CASSLHRLAGGQTSYNEQFF
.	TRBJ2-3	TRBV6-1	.	TGTGCCAGCAGTGACCAGACAGGCGCGGCTAGCACAGATACGCAGTATTTT	CASSDQTGAASTDTQYF
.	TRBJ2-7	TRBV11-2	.	TGTGCCAGCAGCCCCCGAGTCGAGCAGTACTTC	CASSPRVEQYF
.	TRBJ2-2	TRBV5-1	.	TGCGCCAGCAGCTTGGTATCCCTAGCGATAGGGGAGCTGTTTTTT	CASSLVSLAIGELFF
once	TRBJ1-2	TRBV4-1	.	TGCGCCAGCAGCCAAGATGGATTGGAACAACTAGTTCCCTATGGCTACACCTTC	CASSQDGLEQLVPYGYTF
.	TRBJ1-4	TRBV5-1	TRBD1	TGCGCCAGCAGCACCTCCGGGACAGGGAATGAAAAACTGTTTTTT	CASSTSGTGNEKLFF
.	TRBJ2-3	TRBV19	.	TGTGCCAGTAGAATGGACTTCGTGGGCACAGATACGCAGTATTTT	CASRMDFVGTDTQYF
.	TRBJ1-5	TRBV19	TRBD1	TGTGCCAGTATCCTACAGGGGGGTGGCTGGGATCAGCCCCAGCATTTT	CASILQGGGWDQPQHF
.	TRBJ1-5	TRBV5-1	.	TGCGCCAGCAGCTTGGGGAGTGGCAATCAGCCCCAGCATTTT	CASSLGSGNQPQHF
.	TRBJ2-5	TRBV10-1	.	TGCGCCAGCAGTGACCCGAGGGAGACCCAGTACTTC	CASSDPRETQYF
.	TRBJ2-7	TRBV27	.	TGTGCCAGCAGTTCAGGATCCCAGTACGAGCAGTACTTC	CASSSGSQYEQYF
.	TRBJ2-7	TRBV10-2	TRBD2	TGCGCCAGCAGTGCCTGGACTAGCGGGTCCTACGAGCAGTACTTC	CASSAWTSGSYEQYF